A selection of T cell receptor beta chains follows, all from one sample in a study of blood T cells in healthy people across ages. Using its own MiXCR run on the 5' RACE reads, TCRdb lists one record per CDR3 protein. The table shows about 720,000 distinct CDR3 sequences, with about a fifth occurring only once. Sequencing used blood. The receptors were gathered from an older man in good health. Each CDR3 is given with its conserved first and last residue. D genes are given only for firm matches.

V,D,CDR3
TRBV27,TRBD2,CASSSSGMETQYF
TRBV7-2,-,CASSLGQGLVQPQHF
TRBV9,-,CASSVEGGFNEQFF
TRBV7-8,-,CASSHGPGFPREQFF
TRBV6-1,-,CASRAWSSQETQYF
TRBV18,TRBD2,CASSPVAGISSHNEQFF
TRBV7-8,TRBD2,CASSPWTSGGTDTQYF
TRBV20-1,-,CSAWELANEKLFF
TRBV29-1,-,CSVGTGGGGKDGYTF
TRBV19,TRBD1,CASSIGIGDRGGSTF
TRBV7-3,-,CASSLNFNTGELFF
TRBV7-8,TRBD2,CASTKAGGSDTQYF
TRBV4-1,TRBD2,CASRKSGGLSETQYF
TRBV19,-,CASSVPGFETQYF
TRBV5-5,TRBD1,CASSSTGIVDSGYTF